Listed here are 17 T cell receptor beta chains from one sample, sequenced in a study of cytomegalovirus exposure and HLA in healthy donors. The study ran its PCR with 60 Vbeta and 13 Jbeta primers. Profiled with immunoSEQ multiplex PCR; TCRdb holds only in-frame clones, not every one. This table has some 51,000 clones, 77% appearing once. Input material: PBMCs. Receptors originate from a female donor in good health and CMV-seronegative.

CDR3 DNA: TGTGCCAGCAGCCCCATAAGCTCCCTTGACAGGTTTAACACTGAAGCTTTCTTT. It specifies CASSPISSLDRFNTEAFF. The V gene is TRBV7-9, the J gene TRBJ1-1, with a weak D call TRBD1 (6 bases). Trimming took 5 bases from V and 2 from J, leaving 24 bases between them. CDR1 SEHNR and CDR2 FQNEAQ come from the germline V gene (reference sequence). CDR3 size: 18 residues.

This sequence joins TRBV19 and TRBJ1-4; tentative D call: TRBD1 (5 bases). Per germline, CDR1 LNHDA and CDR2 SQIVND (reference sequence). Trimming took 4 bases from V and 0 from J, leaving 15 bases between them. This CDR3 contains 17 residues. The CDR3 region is CASSTDGHAATNEKLFF. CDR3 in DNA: TGTGCCAGTAGTACCGACGGACACGCTGCAACTAATGAAAAACTGTTTTTT.

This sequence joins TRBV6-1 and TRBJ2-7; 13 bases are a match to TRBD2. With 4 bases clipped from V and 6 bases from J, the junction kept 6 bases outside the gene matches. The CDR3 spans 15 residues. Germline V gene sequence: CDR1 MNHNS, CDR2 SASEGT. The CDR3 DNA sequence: TGTGCCAGCAGTGCTCTGGGACTAGCGGGGTCCGAGCAGTACTTC. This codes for CASSALGLAGSEQYF.

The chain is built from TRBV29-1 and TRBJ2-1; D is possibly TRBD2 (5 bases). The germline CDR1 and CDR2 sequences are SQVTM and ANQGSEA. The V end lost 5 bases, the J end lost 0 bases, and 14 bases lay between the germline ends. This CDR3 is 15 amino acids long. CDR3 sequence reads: CSVLPAGGSYNEQFF. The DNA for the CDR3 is TGCAGCGTTCTCCCGGCAGGAGGCTCCTACAATGAGCAGTTCTTC.

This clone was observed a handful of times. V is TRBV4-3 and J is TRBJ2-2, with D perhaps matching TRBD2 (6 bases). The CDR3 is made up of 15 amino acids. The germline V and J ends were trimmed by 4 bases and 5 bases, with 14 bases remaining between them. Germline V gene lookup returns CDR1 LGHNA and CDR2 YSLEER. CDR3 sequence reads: CASSLGTGRTGELFF. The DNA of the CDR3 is TGCGCCAGCAGCCTAGGGACGGGGAGGACCGGGGAGCTGTTTTTT.

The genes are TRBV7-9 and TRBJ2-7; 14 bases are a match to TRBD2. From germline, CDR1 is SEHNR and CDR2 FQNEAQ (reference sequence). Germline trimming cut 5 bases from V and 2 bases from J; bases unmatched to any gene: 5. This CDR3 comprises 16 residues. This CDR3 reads CASSPGTSGSPYEQYF. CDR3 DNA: TGTGCCAGCAGCCCAGGGACTAGCGGGAGCCCCTACGAGCAGTACTTC.

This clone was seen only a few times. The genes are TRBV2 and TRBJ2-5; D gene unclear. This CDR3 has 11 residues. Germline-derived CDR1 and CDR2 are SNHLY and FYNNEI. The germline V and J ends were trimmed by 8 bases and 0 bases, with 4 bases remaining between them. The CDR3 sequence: CASQDQETQYF. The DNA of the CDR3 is TGTGCCAGCCAGGACCAAGAGACCCAGTACTTC.

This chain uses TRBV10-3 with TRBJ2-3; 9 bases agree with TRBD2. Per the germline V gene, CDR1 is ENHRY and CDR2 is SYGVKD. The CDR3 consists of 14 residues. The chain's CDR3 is CGTSDSYSTDTQYF. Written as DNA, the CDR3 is TGTGGGACTAGCGATTCCTATAGCACAGATACGCAGTATTTT.

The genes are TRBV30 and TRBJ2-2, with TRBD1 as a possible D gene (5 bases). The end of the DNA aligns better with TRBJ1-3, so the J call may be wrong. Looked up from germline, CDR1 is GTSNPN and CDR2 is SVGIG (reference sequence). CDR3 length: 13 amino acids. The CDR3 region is CAGTGFSGNTIYF. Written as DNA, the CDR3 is TGTGCCGGGACGGGGTTCTCTGGAAACACCATATATTTT.

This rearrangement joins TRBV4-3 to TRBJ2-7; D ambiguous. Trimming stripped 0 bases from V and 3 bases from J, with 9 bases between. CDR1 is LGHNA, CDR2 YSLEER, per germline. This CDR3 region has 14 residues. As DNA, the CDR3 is TGCGCCAGCAGCCAAGAGTACGGTTTCTACGAGCAGTACTTC. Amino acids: CASSQEYGFYEQYF.

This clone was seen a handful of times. The CDR3 bases are TGTGCCAGCAGCCTAAGCGGAGCAGATACGCAGTATTTT. Translating it yields CASSLSGADTQYF. The chain couples TRBV7-3 to TRBJ2-3, with a possible D match to TRBD2 (5 bases). The V gene lost 5 bases and the J gene lost 4 bases, with 10 bases spanning the gap. The CDR3 has 13 residues. Germline V CDR1 and CDR2: SGHTA, FQGTGA. Combining the CDR3 with reference TRBV7-3 and TRBJ2-3 gives the whole variable domain GAGVSQTPSNKVTEKGKYVELRCDPISGHTALYWYRQSLGQGPEFLIYFQGTGAADDSGLPNDRFFAVRPEGSVSTLKIQRTERGDSAVYLCASSLSGADTQYFGPGTRLTVL.

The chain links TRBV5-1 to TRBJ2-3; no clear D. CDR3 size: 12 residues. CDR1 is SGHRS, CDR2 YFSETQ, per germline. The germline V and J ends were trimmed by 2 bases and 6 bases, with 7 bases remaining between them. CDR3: CASSFAEDTQYF. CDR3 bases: TGCGCCAGCAGCTTTGCTGAGGATACGCAGTATTTT.

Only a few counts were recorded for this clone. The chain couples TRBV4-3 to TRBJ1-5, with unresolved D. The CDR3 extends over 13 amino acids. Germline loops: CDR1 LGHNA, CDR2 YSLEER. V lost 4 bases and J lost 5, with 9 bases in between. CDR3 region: CASSLLVDQPQHF. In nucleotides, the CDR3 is TGCGCCAGCAGCCTTCTAGTTGATCAGCCCCAGCATTTT.

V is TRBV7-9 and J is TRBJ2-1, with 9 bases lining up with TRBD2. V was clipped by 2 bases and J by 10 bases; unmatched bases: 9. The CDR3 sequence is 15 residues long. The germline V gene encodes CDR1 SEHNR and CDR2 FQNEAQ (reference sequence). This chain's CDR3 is CASSLRKLAGEEQFF. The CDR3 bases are TGTGCCAGCAGCTTAAGGAAATTAGCGGGGGAAGAGCAGTTCTTC. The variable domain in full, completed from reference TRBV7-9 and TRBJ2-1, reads DTGVSQNPRHKITKRGQNVTFRCDPISEHNRLYWYRQTLGQGPEFLTYFQNEAQLEKSRLLSDRFSAERPKGSFSTLEIQRTEQGDSAMYLCASSLRKLAGEEQFFGPGTRLTVL.

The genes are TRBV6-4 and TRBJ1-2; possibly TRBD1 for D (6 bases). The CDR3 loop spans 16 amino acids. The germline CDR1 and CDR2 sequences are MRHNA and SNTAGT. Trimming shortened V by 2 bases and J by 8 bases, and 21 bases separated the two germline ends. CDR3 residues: CASSDPAQPRGQGYTF. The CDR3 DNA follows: TGTGCCAGCAGTGACCCCGCTCAACCGAGAGGACAGGGCTACACCTTC.

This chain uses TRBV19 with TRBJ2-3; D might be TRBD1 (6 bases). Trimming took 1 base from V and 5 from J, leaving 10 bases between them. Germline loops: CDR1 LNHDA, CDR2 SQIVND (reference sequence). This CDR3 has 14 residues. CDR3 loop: CASSIGAGVDTQYF. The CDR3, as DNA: TGTGCCAGTAGTATAGGGGCAGGGGTAGATACGCAGTATTTT.

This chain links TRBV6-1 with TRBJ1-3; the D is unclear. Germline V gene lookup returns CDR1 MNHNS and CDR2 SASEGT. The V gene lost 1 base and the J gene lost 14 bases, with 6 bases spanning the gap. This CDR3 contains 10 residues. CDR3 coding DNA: TGTGCCAGCAGTGAAGTTACACTATATTTT. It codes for CASSEVTLYF.